Listed below are T cell receptor beta chains from one sample, sequenced in a study of T cell changes during pregnancy in multiple sclerosis. TCRdb keeps only in-frame clones here, not all; method: immunoSEQ multiplex PCR. This sample has 40,000 to 45,000 clones, with nearly 90% found just once. This specimen consisted of CD4+ T cells from peripheral blood mononuclear cells, obtained in the first trimester of pregnancy. Receptors were obtained from a female donor with multiple sclerosis, enrolled in a pregnancy study. The CDR3 runs from the conserved cysteine through the conserved F or W. Each record gives: V gene, D gene, clone size, J gene, CDR3 protein, CDR3 DNA. The D gene is left open where the match is weak. Not every row has a clone size; where given, it reads once, few, many or a size class.

V: TRBV5-4
D: TRBD1
size: -
J: TRBJ2-6
CDR3: CASSFGRGTGANVLTF
DNA: TGTGCCAGCAGCTTTGGCAGGGGGACCGGGGCCAACGTCCTGACTTTC

V: TRBV11-2
D: -
size: -
J: TRBJ2-5
CDR3: CASSLDTGARETQYF
DNA: TGTGCCAGCAGCTTAGACACAGGTGCGAGGGAGACCCAGTACTTC

V: TRBV15
D: -
size: -
J: TRBJ2-3
CDR3: CATSRPRETDTQYF
DNA: TGTGCCACCAGCAGACCCCGGGAGACAGATACGCAGTATTTT

V: TRBV28
D: TRBD2
size: -
J: TRBJ2-7
CDR3: CASSPGTSGYYEQYF
DNA: TGTGCCAGCAGTCCCGGAACTAGCGGATACTACGAGCAGTACTTC

V: TRBV7-2
D: TRBD1
size: -
J: TRBJ1-4
CDR3: CASSLLDRGSEKLFF
DNA: TGTGCCAGCAGCCTACTGGACAGGGGAAGTGAAAAACTGTTTTTT

V: TRBV10-3
D: -
size: few
J: TRBJ2-1
CDR3: CAIGDGGEQFF
DNA: TGTGCAATCGGCGACGGAGGCGAGCAGTTCTTC

V: TRBV6-1
D: TRBD1
size: -
J: TRBJ2-1
CDR3: CASDRGVYNEQFF
DNA: TGTGCCAGCGACAGGGGGGTCTACAATGAGCAGTTCTTC

V: TRBV2
D: TRBD1
size: -
J: TRBJ1-1
CDR3: CASSWTGGSGEAFF
DNA: TGTGCCAGCAGTTGGACAGGGGGGAGCGGTGAAGCTTTCTTT

V: TRBV6-4
D: TRBD1
size: -
J: TRBJ2-3
CDR3: CASSSDRGDTQYF
DNA: TGTGCCAGCAGTAGCGACAGGGGAGATACGCAGTATTTT

V: TRBV7-9
D: TRBD2
size: -
J: TRBJ2-1
CDR3: CASSLGLAGGGNEQFF
DNA: TGTGCCAGCAGCTTGGGACTAGCGGGAGGAGGCAATGAGCAGTTCTTC